The 21 T cell receptor beta chains given below trace back to one sample, sequenced in a study of T cells in Graves' hyperthyroidism and ophthalmopathy. RNA transcripts served as the template for amplifying TCR beta CDR3 regions. RT-PCR in the first round (using the HTBI primer set) targeted the TCR CDR3. TCRdb re-called the multiplex PCR reads with MiXCR, one entry per CDR3 protein. The sample holds about 200,000 distinct CDR3 sequences, roughly 17% seen once. The sample was blood. Source of these receptors: a man in his fifties with Graves' hyperthyroidism.

For this clonotype: This clone may be a read error of a much larger clone one base away. CDR3 region: CASNLGPNGEQYF. CDR3 nucleotides: TGCGCCAGCAACTTGGGACCAAACGGGGAGCAGTACTTC. J is TRBJ2-7 and V is TRBV5-1; D may match TRBD1 or TRBD2 (5 bases each). Germline-derived CDR1 and CDR2 are SGHRS and YFSETQ. The CDR3 extends over 13 amino acids.

This clonotype was picked up many times. The J gene is TRBJ2-6, the V gene TRBV12-3 or TRBV12-4; 7 nucleotides align to TRBD1. The CDR3 has 16 amino acids. With 8 bases clipped from V and 0 bases from J, the junction kept 7 bases outside the gene matches. CDR3 bases: TGTGCCAGCTATGGACAGGTCCCCTCTGGGGCCAACGTCCTGACTTTC. Amino acids: CASYGQVPSGANVLTF.

As concerns this clonotype: A clone one base away is much larger, so this may be a read error. J is TRBJ2-1 and V is TRBV20-1; 10 nucleotides match TRBD2. The CDR3 extends over 17 amino acids. Trimming took 5 bases from V and 2 from J; bases not matched to a gene: 12. Germline V CDR1 and CDR2: DFQATT, SNEGSKA (reference sequence). The CDR3 spells CSAVGTSERITYNEQFF. CDR3 coding DNA: TGCAGTGCTGTCGGGACTAGCGAGAGGATCACCTACAATGAGCAGTTCTTC.

The genes are TRBV7-9 and TRBJ2-3; D perhaps matches TRBD2 (5 bases). The CDR3 spans 14 residues. V was pared by 5 bases and J by 6 bases, with 15 bases between. Per the germline V gene, CDR1 is SEHNR and CDR2 is FQNEAQ (reference sequence). The CDR3 nucleotides read TGTGCCAGCAGCCTGGGCGGAGGCCTGGATACGCAGTATTTT. Translated, it gives CASSLGGGLDTQYF.

The table lists this clonotype with many counts. CDR3 bases: TGTGCCAGCAGCTTCCGTTCCGGGAGAATTGGCGAGCAGTACTTC. Translated: CASSFRSGRIGEQYF. The chain links TRBV7-8 to TRBJ2-7, with D perhaps matching TRBD2 (6 bases). The V gene's germline CDR1 is SGHVS and CDR2 FQNEAQ. The CDR3 contains 15 residues. Trimming removed 3 bases at V and 6 bases at J, with 18 bases between. The full variable domain, rest sourced from reference TRBV7-8 and TRBJ2-7, is GAGVSQSPRYKVAKRGQDVALRCDPISGHVSLFWYQQALGQGPEFLTYFQNEAQLDKSGLPSDRFFAERPEGSVSTLKIQRTQQEDSAVYLCASSFRSGRIGEQYFGPGTRLTVT.

This clonotype was recorded many times. The chain has TRBV28 and TRBJ2-5; 10 bases are a match to TRBD1. Germline V gene sequence: CDR1 MDHEN, CDR2 SYDVKM. The V segment lost 6 bases and the J segment 2 bases; nucleotides outside the gene matches: 6. The CDR3 is 15 amino acids. CDR3 residues: CASSPDRGQQETQYF. The CDR3 DNA sequence: TGTGCCAGCAGCCCCGACAGGGGGCAACAAGAGACCCAGTACTTC.

This clonotype was seen a few times. The chain combines TRBV5-4 with TRBJ1-1; 7 positions agree with TRBD1. The ends lost 0 bases at V and 7 bases at J; junction bases unmatched: 9. CDR3 size: 15 residues. In germline, CDR1 is SGHNT, CDR2 YYREEE (reference sequence). This CDR3 is CASSLAMEGAFEAFF. CDR3 sequence (DNA): TGTGCCAGCAGCTTGGCCATGGAGGGGGCGTTTGAAGCTTTCTTT.

The table lists this clonotype with many counts. The chain carries TRBV2 and TRBJ2-1; 7 bases line up with TRBD1. J gave up 4 bases and V 7 bases, and 7 bases lay outside the gene matches. Looked up from germline, CDR1 is SNHLY and CDR2 is FYNNEI. This CDR3 has 14 residues. The CDR3 reads CASTPWTGYNEQFF. In DNA, the CDR3 is TGTGCCAGCACCCCATGGACAGGTTACAATGAGCAGTTCTTC.

This clonotype has ten or more counts. The chain employs TRBV6-1 and TRBJ2-1; D is possibly TRBD1 or TRBD2 (5 bases each). The germline V and J ends were trimmed by 3 bases and 5 bases, with 11 bases remaining between them. Per germline, CDR1 MNHNS and CDR2 SASEGT. This CDR3 is built from 14 residues. The CDR3 loop reads CASSDKGPHNEQFF. Written as DNA, the CDR3 is TGTGCCAGCAGTGATAAGGGACCACACAATGAGCAGTTCTTC.

The chain has TRBV5-4 and TRBJ2-2, with TRBD2 identical over 7 bases. The CDR3 runs 13 residues. V dropped 4 bases and J dropped 7; count of bases not matched to a gene: 4. Germline loops: CDR1 SGHNT, CDR2 YYREEE (reference sequence). The CDR3 DNA reads as TGTGCCAGCAGCCGGGGGGAGAACGGGGAGCTGTTTTTT. Its protein product is CASSRGENGELFF.

This clonotype was detected many times. The chain carries TRBV5-1 and TRBJ1-1; D gene unclear. Trimming took off 4 bases at V and 3 bases at J, with 10 bases between the two ends. This CDR3 has 13 amino acids. Germline CDR1 and CDR2: SGHRS and YFSETQ. CDR3 bases: TGCGCCAGCAGCGCGGGGATTGACACTGAAGCTTTCTTT. This encodes CASSAGIDTEAFF.

The V and J genes are TRBV4-3 and TRBJ2-2, with 7 bases identical to TRBD2. Looked up from germline, CDR1 is LGHNA and CDR2 is YSLEER. The CDR3 spans 16 residues. The V gene end was trimmed by 0 bases and the J gene end by 5 bases; junction bases not matched to a gene: 6. CDR3 nucleotide sequence: TGCGCCAGCAGCCAAGACAGCAGCGGGACTACCGGGGAGCTGTTTTTT. As protein: CASSQDSSGTTGELFF.

This clonotype was picked up many times. The V call is TRBV7-2, the J call TRBJ2-2; 7 positions agree with TRBD1. The CDR3 is 16 residues long. V lost 5 bases, J lost 1 base, and 7 bases stayed unmatched. Germline V gene data show CDR1 as SGHTA and CDR2 as FQGNSA. CDR3 in amino acids: CASSQDRARNTGELFF. In DNA form, the CDR3 reads TGTGCCAGCAGCCAAGACAGGGCCCGGAACACCGGGGAGCTGTTTTTT. Together with reference TRBV7-2 and TRBJ2-2, the CDR3 gives the full variable domain: GAGVSQSPSNKVTEKGKDVELRCDPISGHTALYWYRQSLGQGLEFLIYFQGNSAPDKSGLPSDRFSAERTGGSVSTLTIQRTQQEDSAVYLCASSQDRARNTGELFFGEGSRLTVL.

This clonotype has a count of ten or more. The chain employs TRBV2 and TRBJ2-7; no definite D call. Trimming pared 5 bases from V and 2 bases from J, leaving 13 bases between. The germline CDR1 and CDR2 sequences are SNHLY and FYNNEI. The CDR3 is 14 amino acids. For the CDR3, the DNA is TGTGCCAGCAGTCCCCCTCACGGAACCTACGAGCAGTACTTC. Translating it yields CASSPPHGTYEQYF.

J is TRBJ1-5 and V is TRBV4-2; unclear D gene. The CDR3 covers 20 residues. V was trimmed by 1 base and J by 0 bases, leaving 22 bases between them. The germline CDR1 and CDR2 sequences are LGHNA and YNFKEQ. CDR3 nucleotide sequence: TGTGCCAGCAGCCAAGGCAGCTCCCTTTACGGTGGATTTAGCAATCAGCCCCAGCATTTT. This sequence encodes CASSQGSSLYGGFSNQPQHF.

At least ten counts were recorded for this clonotype. J is TRBJ1-1 and V is TRBV11-3; D uncertain. V was shortened by 2 bases and J by 4 bases, with 11 bases between the two germline ends. CDR3 length: 14 residues. Germline CDR1 is SGHNT and CDR2 is YENEEA. CDR3 region: CASSLRTTGTEAFF. DNA for the CDR3: TGTGCCAGCAGCTTAAGGACCACGGGCACTGAAGCTTTCTTT.

V is TRBV7-2 and J is TRBJ1-2, with D hard to call. The V gene's germline CDR1 is SGHTA and CDR2 FQGNSA. Trimming removed 5 bases at V and 4 bases at J, with 14 bases between. The CDR3 totals 14 residues. CDR3 amino acids: CASSPDRFLYGYTF. CDR3 nucleotide sequence: TGTGCCAGCAGCCCCGACCGATTTCTCTATGGCTACACCTTC. Full variable domain (remainder filled in from reference TRBV7-2 and TRBJ1-2): GAGVSQSPSNKVTEKGKDVELRCDPISGHTALYWYRQSLGQGLEFLIYFQGNSAPDKSGLPSDRFSAERTGGSVSTLTIQRTQQEDSAVYLCASSPDRFLYGYTFGSGTRLTVV.

The chain couples TRBV2 to TRBJ1-1; no definite D call. This CDR3 comprises 16 residues. Trimming shortened V by 1 base and J by 1 base, and 13 bases separated the two germline ends. CDR1 and CDR2 (germline): SNHLY, FYNNEI. Here the CDR3 reads CASSEDWSIENTEAFF. CDR3 coding DNA: TGTGCCAGCAGTGAAGATTGGTCGATAGAGAACACTGAAGCTTTCTTT.

This clonotype showed up many times. The rearrangement uses TRBV11-2 and TRBJ2-1, with D hard to call. Trimming shortened V by 4 bases and J by 8 bases, and 6 bases separated the two germline ends. Germline-derived CDR1 and CDR2 are SGHAT and FQNNGV. There are 11 residues in the CDR3. The DNA of the CDR3 is TGTGCCAGCAGCTACGGCGATGAGCAGTTCTTC. This translates into CASSYGDEQFF.

This clonotype was seen more than once but under ten times. The gene calls are TRBV12-3 or TRBV12-4 and TRBJ2-5; 11 bases agree with TRBD2. The CDR3 sequence is 15 residues long. The J segment lost 1 base and the V segment lost 5 bases, leaving 3 bases of the junction unmatched. The CDR3 DNA is TGTGCCAGCAGTCCTGGGACTAGCGGCCAAGAGACCCAGTACTTC. This translates into CASSPGTSGQETQYF.

This clonotype was counted ten times or more. The V gene is TRBV2, the J gene TRBJ2-1; 8 bases match TRBD1. CDR1 is SNHLY and CDR2 is FYNNEI in the germline V gene. The ends lost 5 bases at V and 8 bases at J; junction bases unmatched: 5. The CDR3 totals 13 residues. CDR3 bases: TGTGCCAGCAGTACGACAGGGGTGGATGAGCAGTTCTTC. It is translated as CASSTTGVDEQFF.